This TCR beta chain was found in a study of identical twins. Template switching created a universal primer site, and the cDNA included unique molecular identifiers. MiXCR, run by TCRdb on the 5' RACE reads, gives a single entry per CDR3 protein. Here the sample spans hundreds of thousands of distinct CDR3 sequences, 5.5% to 7.5% being singletons. This CDR3 region has 15 residues. V was cut by 4 bases and J by 7 bases, with 14 bases left in between. Germline V lookup: CDR1 SEHNR, CDR2 FQNEAQ (reference sequence). This chain uses TRBV7-9 with TRBJ1-6, with D possibly TRBD1 on 5 matching bases. This sequence was found in a man in his late teens or twenties in good health. Source material: naive T cells sorted from blood. CDR3 DNA sequence: TGTGCCAGCAGCTCAACGGGACTGGGAAATTCACCCCTCCACTTT. This codes for CASSSTGLGNSPLHF.